The 30 T cell receptor beta chains below were found in one sample sequenced in a study of cytomegalovirus exposure and HLA in healthy donors. The PCR contained 60 Vbeta and 13 Jbeta primers. Method: immunoSEQ multiplex PCR; TCRdb's copy keeps in-frame clones and lacks some. The sample yields about 110,000 clones, around 72% seen once. The material sequenced was PBMCs. These receptors all stem from a male donor in good health and CMV-seronegative.

The V call is TRBV27, the J call TRBJ2-7; TRBD1 matches 8 bases. From germline, CDR1 is MNHEY and CDR2 SMNVEV (reference sequence). J lost 6 bases, V lost 6 bases, and 10 bases had no gene match. The CDR3 consists of 14 residues. CDR3 loop: CASSVDRGSAEQYF. The DNA of the CDR3 is TGTGCCAGCAGCGTTGACAGGGGATCGGCCGAGCAGTACTTC.

The V gene is TRBV13, the J gene TRBJ1-3; D ambiguous. V lost 2 bases and J lost 1, with 6 bases in between. Germline lookup yields CDR1 PRHDT and CDR2 FYEKMQ (reference sequence). This CDR3 comprises 14 residues. The CDR3 sequence: CASSLSGSGNTIYF. In DNA, the CDR3 is TGTGCCAGCAGCTTATCAGGTTCTGGAAACACCATATATTTT.

This clone appeared a single time. This chain uses TRBV20-1 with TRBJ2-7, with D perhaps matching TRBD2 (6 bases). V was shortened by 3 bases and J by 3 bases, with 6 bases between the two germline ends. The CDR3 loop spans 11 amino acids. Germline V gene sequence: CDR1 DFQATT, CDR2 SNEGSKA (reference sequence). The CDR3 spells CSARRDYEQYF. The CDR3 DNA follows: TGCAGTGCTAGGCGGGACTACGAGCAGTACTTC.

This chain uses TRBV6-1 with TRBJ2-3; TRBD1 agrees at 7 bases. Germline V gives CDR1 MNHNS, CDR2 SASEGT. The CDR3 runs to 14 residues. Trimming removed 7 bases from V and 1 base from J; junction bases left unmatched: 5. This chain's CDR3 is CASKTTGGTDTQYF. CDR3 bases: TGTGCCAGCAAGACAACAGGGGGCACAGATACGCAGTATTTT.

V and J are TRBV7-9 and TRBJ2-5; D is perhaps TRBD1 (6 bases). V lost 7 bases and J lost 4, with 22 bases in between. The CDR3 totals 16 residues. The germline V gene has CDR1 SEHNR and CDR2 FQNEAQ (reference sequence). CDR3: CASTLGTLGLIETQYF. In DNA, the CDR3 is TGTGCCAGCACCCTCGGGACATTGGGATTGATAGAGACCCAGTACTTC.

As regards this clone: One end of the junction is discordant with germline, which a read error may explain. Different DNA sequences within this sample yield the same CDR3. The V gene is TRBV19, the J gene TRBJ1-2, with D unclear. This CDR3 region has 15 residues. Germline loops: CDR1 LNHDA, CDR2 SQIVND (reference sequence). In DNA form, the CDR3 reads TGTGCCAGTAAGGAGGGTCTAACCGTGGACTATGGCTACACTTTC. Translation gives CASKEGLTVDYGYTF. The whole variable domain, filled in from reference TRBV19 and TRBJ1-2, reads DGGITQSPKYLFRKEGQNVTLSCEQNLNHDAMYWYRQDPGQGLRLIYYSQIVNDFQKGDIAEGYSVSREKKESFPLTVTSAQKNPTAFYLCASKEGLTVDYGYTFGSGTRLTVV.

V is TRBV6-5 and J is TRBJ1-2; D is unclear. V lost 5 bases, J lost 1 base, and 5 bases lay in between. Germline V lookup: CDR1 MNHEY, CDR2 SVGAGI. The CDR3 totals 12 residues. The DNA of the CDR3 is TGTGCCAGCAGTAGACTTAACTATGGCTACACCTTC. It translates to CASSRLNYGYTF.

The CDR3 loop reads CASGRTGFNEQFF. The DNA of the CDR3 is TGTGCCAGTGGGCGGACAGGGTTCAATGAGCAGTTCTTC. The chain employs TRBV19 and TRBJ2-1, with 8 nucleotides matching TRBD1. Germline loops: CDR1 LNHDA, CDR2 SQIVND (reference sequence). The CDR3 extends over 13 amino acids. With V trimmed by 8 bases and J by 6 bases, 6 bases remained unmatched.

The chain joins TRBV7-6 to TRBJ2-7; the D gene is possibly TRBD1 (5 bases). The CDR3 runs to 12 residues. Germline V CDR1 and CDR2: SGHVS, FNYEAQ. V was pared by 8 bases and J by 6 bases, with 14 bases between. The CDR3 loop reads CASSLGVREQYF. DNA of the CDR3: TGTGCCAGCTCCCTAGGGGTTCGCGAGCAGTACTTC.

The chain links TRBV6-1 to TRBJ2-1, with TRBD1 matching 9 bases. Germline CDR1 and CDR2: MNHNS and SASEGT. Trimming cost V 4 bases and J 8 bases; bases outside gene matches: 3. This CDR3 spans 13 amino acids. The CDR3 sequence: CASSGDRAYEQFF. CDR3 in DNA: TGTGCCAGCAGTGGGGACAGGGCGTATGAGCAGTTCTTC.

The CDR3 sequence: CASSTRTGDYEQYF. The CDR3 DNA sequence: TGCGCCAGCAGCACTCGAACAGGGGACTACGAGCAGTACTTC. This rearrangement joins TRBV4-1 to TRBJ2-7, with 7 bases lining up with TRBD1. Germline trimming cut 5 bases from V and 3 bases from J; bases unmatched to any gene: 7. The CDR3 length is 14 residues. Germline V gene sequence: CDR1 MGHRA, CDR2 YSYEKL.

The chain links TRBV5-6 to TRBJ2-2; a possible D gene is TRBD2 (6 bases). This CDR3 is built from 14 residues. Germline assignment: CDR1 SGHDT and CDR2 YYEEEE. Trimming removed 2 bases from V and 3 bases from J, with 8 bases in between. The CDR3, as DNA: TGTGCCAGCAGCTTCGGGGACTACACCGGGGAGCTGTTTTTT. This sequence encodes CASSFGDYTGELFF.

The chain uses TRBV28 and TRBJ1-1; TRBD1 matches 7 bases. The V and J ends lost 8 bases and 5 bases, in that order; junction bases with no gene match: 5. Germline V gene lookup returns CDR1 MDHEN and CDR2 SYDVKM. CDR3 length equals 12 residues. The CDR3 protein is CASVDRVTEAFF. CDR3 nucleotide sequence: TGTGCCAGCGTAGACAGGGTGACTGAAGCTTTCTTT.

This chain joins TRBV7-9 and TRBJ2-2, with D possibly being TRBD1 (5 bases). The CDR3 length is 14 residues. The ends were cut back, 5 bases at V and 7 bases at J, with 14 bases in the middle. Germline V CDR1 and CDR2: SEHNR, FQNEAQ (reference sequence). CDR3 residues: CASSPLNRGGELFF. The DNA of the CDR3 is TGTGCCAGCAGCCCCCTCAATAGGGGCGGGGAGCTGTTTTTT.

The chain uses TRBV7-8 and TRBJ2-7; 9 bases are a match to TRBD1. Germline V CDR1 and CDR2: SGHVS, FQNEAQ. With V trimmed by 5 bases and J by 4 bases, 12 bases remained unmatched. The CDR3 extends over 16 amino acids. The CDR3 DNA reads TGTGCCAGCAGCCGGGGACAGGGTGGGGAGTTTTACGAGCAGTACTTC. It yields the protein CASSRGQGGEFYEQYF.

This clone is a singleton in its sample. The V gene is TRBV5-4, the J gene TRBJ2-1; no clear D gene. This CDR3 is 13 amino acids long. With 3 bases removed from V and 8 bases from J, the gap between germline ends came to 12 bases. CDR1 SGHNT and CDR2 YYREEE come from the germline V gene (reference sequence). The CDR3 bases are TGTGCCAGCAGCTGGGCCCCCGACCATGAGCAGTTCTTC. Translated, it gives CASSWAPDHEQFF.

This clone was seen just once. This chain joins TRBV7-3 and TRBJ2-2; D is undetermined. CDR1 SGHTA and CDR2 FQGTGA come from the germline V gene. The ends were cut back, 2 bases at V and 4 bases at J, with 5 bases in the middle. CDR3 length: 13 amino acids. For the CDR3, the DNA is TGTGCCAGCAGCTTACTAGGCACCGGGGAGCTGTTTTTT. It encodes CASSLLGTGELFF.

The CDR3 nucleotides read TGTGCCAGCAGCATGGGACTAGTGGGGTCCAAAAACATTCAGTACTTC. Protein: CASSMGLVGSKNIQYF. This rearrangement joins TRBV5-6 to TRBJ2-4; TRBD2 matches at 8 bases. V trimming: 4 bases; J trimming: 2 bases; junction bases outside the gene matches: 8. This CDR3 comprises 16 residues. Germline V lookup: CDR1 SGHDT, CDR2 YYEEEE.

The chain links TRBV6-5 to TRBJ1-1, with D tentatively TRBD1 (5 bases). Per the germline V gene, CDR1 is MNHEY and CDR2 is SVGAGI. Trimming shortened V by 5 bases and J by 5 bases, and 12 bases separated the two germline ends. CDR3 length equals 13 residues. CDR3 in amino acids: CASSRGSWTEAFF. DNA for the CDR3: TGTGCCAGCAGTCGGGGGAGCTGGACTGAAGCTTTCTTT.

The V gene is TRBV2, the J gene TRBJ1-5; no firm D call. Germline CDR1 SNHLY, CDR2 FYNNEI. Trimming removed 3 bases at V and 2 bases at J, with 8 bases between. The CDR3 runs to 14 residues. CDR3 in amino acids: CASSEGGRNQPQHF. CDR3 nucleotides: TGTGCCAGCAGTGAGGGAGGGCGCAATCAGCCCCAGCATTTT.

The chain carries TRBV7-8 and TRBJ1-2; D ambiguous. The CDR3 length is 15 residues. V was trimmed by 0 bases and J by 3 bases, leaving 11 bases between them. Germline V CDR1 and CDR2: SGHVS, FQNEAQ. CDR3 protein: CASSLARDLHYGYTF. CDR3 DNA sequence: TGTGCCAGCAGCTTAGCGCGGGATCTCCACTATGGCTACACCTTC.

The gene calls are TRBV2 and TRBJ1-2; TRBD1 aligns across 9 bases. Trimming removed 5 bases from V and 2 bases from J; junction bases left unmatched: 12. Germline loops: CDR1 SNHLY, CDR2 FYNNEI. The CDR3 runs 17 residues. The CDR3 reads CASSRNSGTGQNYGYTF. The DNA for the CDR3 is TGTGCCAGCAGTCGAAATTCCGGGACAGGGCAAAACTATGGCTACACCTTC.

In regard to this clone: In the same sample, other DNA sequences code for this CDR3. The CDR3 DNA reads as TGTGCCAGCAGCTCTTTGGACTCTAACACTGAAGCTTTCTTT. Protein sequence: CASSSLDSNTEAFF. The rearrangement links TRBV11-3 to TRBJ1-1; D not certain. CDR1 is SGHNT, CDR2 YENEEA, per germline. There are 14 residues in the CDR3. V shed 4 bases and J shed 2 bases, with 11 bases lying between them.

In this sample, this clone turned up once. This chain joins TRBV5-8 and TRBJ2-1; 7 bases are shared with TRBD2. CDR1 is SGHTS, CDR2 YDEGEE, per germline. The CDR3 extends over 16 amino acids. V shed 0 bases, J shed 2 bases, and the junction held 5 bases outside the gene matches. CDR3 in amino acids: CASSLGLADTYNEQFF. CDR3 nucleotide sequence: TGTGCCAGCAGCTTGGGGCTAGCGGACACCTACAATGAGCAGTTCTTC.

The chain joins TRBV5-4 to TRBJ2-1, with 8 positions matching TRBD2. The CDR3 sequence is 14 residues long. V shed 8 bases, J shed 7 bases, and the junction held 11 bases outside the gene matches. Germline CDR1 SGHNT, CDR2 YYREEE (reference sequence). CDR3 in DNA: TGTGCCAGTACCTGGGGGACTAGGAGTAATGAGCAGTTCTTC. This gives the protein CASTWGTRSNEQFF.

The chain is built from TRBV5-1 and TRBJ2-3; 12 bases agree with TRBD2. Germline V CDR1 and CDR2: SGHRS, YFSETQ. The CDR3 contains 17 residues. V was pared by 4 bases and J by 1 base, with 7 bases of the junction left unmatched. The CDR3 sequence is CASSVRTSGMGTDTQYF. The CDR3 bases are TGCGCCAGCAGCGTACGGACTAGCGGGATGGGCACAGATACGCAGTATTTT.

The V gene is TRBV4-2, the J gene TRBJ1-1; TRBD1 agrees at 7 bases. CDR3 length: 15 amino acids. CDR1 is LGHNA and CDR2 is YNFKEQ in the germline V gene. V gave up 1 base and J gave up 5 bases; unmatched junction bases: 7. The CDR3 loop reads CASSQGEVRGTEAFF. The CDR3 DNA reads as TGTGCCAGCAGCCAAGGTGAAGTCAGGGGGACTGAAGCTTTCTTT.

The gene calls are TRBV6-6 and TRBJ1-5; D perhaps matches TRBD1 (6 bases). V shed 4 bases and J shed 4 bases, with 11 bases lying between them. This CDR3 comprises 14 residues. Germline values: CDR1 MNHNY, CDR2 SVGAGI (reference sequence). CDR3: CASSFRQENQPQHF. Written as DNA, the CDR3 is TGTGCCAGCAGTTTCCGACAGGAGAATCAGCCCCAGCATTTT.

The chain carries TRBV7-9 and TRBJ1-1; a weak D match, TRBD1 (5 bases). Trimming shortened V by 5 bases and J by 5 bases, and 15 bases separated the two germline ends. The CDR3 is 14 residues long. Germline V gene sequence: CDR1 SEHNR, CDR2 FQNEAQ (reference sequence). The CDR3 is CASSLNPGGTEAFF. CDR3 nucleotides: TGTGCCAGCAGCCTAAATCCGGGGGGGACTGAAGCTTTCTTT.

This chain connects TRBV28 to TRBJ1-2; no definite D call. Germline V lookup: CDR1 MDHEN, CDR2 SYDVKM. V was pared by 7 bases and J by 8 bases, with 14 bases between. This CDR3 comprises 12 residues. DNA for the CDR3: TGTGCCAGCATGAGGGCCCGAGTGGGCTACACCTTC. This sequence encodes CASMRARVGYTF.